This TCR beta chain emerged from a study of blood T cell repertoires in COVID-19. Looking at the study overall: PBMCs, B-cell-depleted T cells, or T cells were the source of the cDNA or gDNA that made up the material.

Authors' analysis steps: Amplification from reference gene primers served as the basis for estimated nucleated cell counts. This table comes from immunoSEQ multiplex PCR, and its TCRdb copy is limited to in-frame clones, with some not included. V and J calls and clone size are given by that table; D and trimming were obtained from the DNA. Here the sample spans tens of thousands of clones, just over 90% being singletons. This clonotype originated in a human donor in a cohort sampled during active COVID-19. Sequencing input: peripheral blood.

The CDR3 nucleotides are TGCGCCAGCAGCCCGGACAGGGGAGTCACTGAAGCTTTCTTT. As protein: CASSPDRGVTEAFF. The V and J genes are TRBV5-1 and TRBJ1-1; 9 bases map to TRBD1. Germline V CDR1 and CDR2: SGHRS, YFSETQ. The CDR3 covers 14 residues. V lost 4 bases to trimming and J lost 4 bases; unmatched junction nucleotides: 5.